This T cell receptor (beta chain) is from a study of technical replicates of blood from a few donors. The length of the CDR3 is 14 residues. V lost 6 bases and J lost 2; bases outside the gene matches: 2. The germline CDR1 and CDR2 sequences are MNHNY and SVGAGI (reference sequence). Produced via immunoSEQ multiplex PCR; TCRdb's table is partial and in-frame only. The table records approximately 76,000 clones, about 91% of them present only once. The sample consisted of T cells isolated from PBMCs. This receptor was taken from a human donor in good health. The V call is TRBV6-6, the J call TRBJ2-5, with 11 bases fitting TRBD1. The CDR3 here is CASSWDRGQETQYF. The CDR3 DNA reads TGTGCCAGCAGCTGGGACAGGGGGCAAGAGACCCAGTACTTC.